These 19 T cell receptor beta chains were sequenced from one sample in a study of response to subunit inactivated influenza vaccine. TCRdb itself ran the RT-PCR reads through MiXCR, one entry per CDR3 protein. The sample records roughly 650,000 distinct CDR3 sequences, 15% to 18% being singletons. This material consisted of PBMCs from blood, taken 12 days after vaccination. Receptor source: a middle-aged man who received an inactivated influenza vaccine.

This clonotype was seen a few times. The rearrangement links TRBV5-6 to TRBJ1-5; tentatively, D is TRBD1 (6 bases). Germline V gene data show CDR1 as SGHDT and CDR2 as YYEEEE. This CDR3 has 16 residues. The germline V and J ends were trimmed by 2 bases and 1 base, with 13 bases remaining between them. The CDR3 region has the DNA TGTGCCAGCAGCTTAACAGGGTTATCCAGCAATCAGCCCCAGCATTTT. This encodes CASSLTGLSSNQPQHF.

This clonotype appeared a few times. The chain has TRBV20-1 and TRBJ2-1, with 12 bases lining up with TRBD2. V was pared by 2 bases and J by 9 bases, with 8 bases of the junction left unmatched. The germline CDR1 and CDR2 sequences are DFQATT and SNEGSKA (reference sequence). CDR3 length equals 15 residues. The CDR3 is CSARRASGRGSEQFF. The CDR3 DNA follows: TGCAGTGCTAGAAGGGCTAGCGGGAGGGGTTCTGAGCAGTTCTTC.

V usage is TRBV3-1 and J usage is TRBJ1-4; D is uncertain. In germline, CDR1 is LGHDT, CDR2 YNNKEL (reference sequence). CDR3 length equals 13 residues. V was pared by 5 bases and J by 7 bases, with 11 bases between. This chain's CDR3 is CASSSTVGEKLFF. CDR3 sequence (DNA): TGTGCCAGCAGCTCCACCGTGGGTGAAAAACTGTTTTTT.

This clonotype was counted a few times. Its ends do not fully match the called genes, so a read error is possible. CDR3 in DNA: TGCGCCAGCAGCCAAGATAAAGTCGGACTAGCCTCCCCCCTCCCAGTCTTC. Protein product: CASSQDKVGLASPLPVF. The rearrangement links TRBV4-3 to TRBJ2-1, with 8 bases aligning to TRBD2. Germline lookup yields CDR1 LGHNA and CDR2 YSLEER. The CDR3 is 17 amino acids.

This clonotype was detected only a few times. The V call is TRBV20-1, the J call TRBJ2-3; the D gene could be TRBD1 or TRBD2 (5 bases each). Trimming pared 2 bases from V and 4 bases from J, leaving 16 bases between. From germline, CDR1 is DFQATT and CDR2 SNEGSKA (reference sequence). This CDR3 is built from 15 residues. The CDR3 loop is CSARRVGVRPDTQYF. DNA for the CDR3: TGCAGTGCTAGAAGGGTGGGGGTCCGCCCAGATACGCAGTATTTT.

The chain links TRBV5-6 to TRBJ2-7; D possibly corresponds to TRBD2 (6 bases). Germline V gene data show CDR1 as SGHDT and CDR2 as YYEEEE. The V end lost 2 bases, the J end lost 6 bases, and 15 bases lay between the germline ends. CDR3 length: 14 amino acids. Written as DNA, the CDR3 is TGTGCCAGCAGCTTTAAGAGACTAGATAGCGAGCAGTACTTC. Its translation is CASSFKRLDSEQYF.

The rearrangement uses TRBV29-1 and TRBJ2-5; D is ambiguous. The germline V and J ends were trimmed by 7 bases and 0 bases, with 6 bases remaining between them. Germline values: CDR1 SQVTM, CDR2 ANQGSEA. This CDR3 contains 11 residues. CDR3 sequence reads: CSAGYQETQYF. CDR3 nucleotide sequence: TGCAGCGCAGGTTACCAAGAGACCCAGTACTTC.

This clonotype was seen a few times. The rearrangement links TRBV15 to TRBJ2-3; D remains unclear. The CDR3 sequence is 12 residues long. The V and J ends lost 9 bases and 7 bases respectively, with 14 bases between them. Germline V CDR1 and CDR2: LNHNV, YYDKDF (reference sequence). Here the CDR3 reads CATATPGYTQYF. For the CDR3, the DNA is TGTGCCACAGCGACCCCCGGATATACGCAGTATTTT.

In this sample, this clonotype turned up many times. The chain links TRBV20-1 to TRBJ1-4; possible D gene TRBD1, 5 bases. The CDR3 is 16 amino acids. V lost 6 bases and J lost 0, with 17 bases in between. Germline V gene data show CDR1 as DFQATT and CDR2 as SNEGSKA (reference sequence). This CDR3 reads CSAPPGQNATNEKLFF. The CDR3 bases are TGCAGTGCGCCCCCGGGGCAGAACGCAACTAATGAAAAACTGTTTTTT.

Many counts were recorded for this clonotype. The chain joins TRBV5-6 to TRBJ2-2; D remains ambiguous. Trimming removed 0 bases at V and 0 bases at J, with 6 bases between. This CDR3 spans 15 amino acids. Germline assignment: CDR1 SGHDT and CDR2 YYEEEE. CDR3: CASSLGPTNTGELFF. The CDR3 DNA reads TGTGCCAGCAGCTTGGGGCCGACGAACACCGGGGAGCTGTTTTTT.

This clonotype was picked up many times. CDR3 sequence: CSVGGDRGWETQYF. CDR3 in DNA: TGCAGCGTTGGTGGGGACAGGGGATGGGAGACCCAGTACTTC. The rearrangement links TRBV29-1 to TRBJ2-5; 10 bases align to TRBD1. Trimming took 4 bases from V and 5 from J; bases not matched to a gene: 7. This CDR3 is 14 amino acids long. Germline lookup yields CDR1 SQVTM and CDR2 ANQGSEA.

This clonotype has only one observation. The chain couples TRBV20-1 to TRBJ2-1; TRBD2 is a possible D gene (6 bases). Germline CDR1 is DFQATT and CDR2 is SNEGSKA (reference sequence). With 0 bases removed from V and 0 bases from J, the gap between germline ends came to 9 bases. This CDR3 is 15 amino acids long. CDR3 residues: CSARDWRDSYNEQFF. DNA of the CDR3: TGCAGTGCTAGAGATTGGCGGGACTCCTACAATGAGCAGTTCTTC.

The CDR3 protein is CAWSKKQASYGYTF. The CDR3 DNA reads TGTGCCTGGAGTAAGAAACAGGCTTCCTATGGCTACACCTTC. The rearrangement links TRBV30 to TRBJ1-2, with D possibly TRBD1 on 5 matching bases. This CDR3 has 14 residues. Trimming took 2 bases from V and 4 from J, leaving 14 bases between them. Germline loops: CDR1 GTSNPN, CDR2 SVGIG (reference sequence).

This clonotype was counted between two and nine times. Here the CDR3 DNA reads TGCAGTGCTAGATCCACTAGCGGGAGAAACATTCAGTACTTC. As protein: CSARSTSGRNIQYF. The rearrangement joins TRBV20-1 to TRBJ2-4; 11 nucleotides align to TRBD2. The CDR3 totals 14 residues. Looked up from germline, CDR1 is DFQATT and CDR2 is SNEGSKA (reference sequence). V shed 2 bases, J shed 6 bases, and the junction held 3 bases outside the gene matches.

This clonotype was recorded a few times. The genes are TRBV6-5 and TRBJ2-7; 8 bases are a match to TRBD2. Germline V gives CDR1 MNHEY, CDR2 SVGAGI. The CDR3 runs 15 residues. Unmatched junction bases numbered 3, after V lost 0 bases and J lost 2 bases. The CDR3 region is CASSYSRGGTYEQYF. For the CDR3, the DNA is TGTGCCAGCAGTTACTCACGGGGGGGAACCTACGAGCAGTACTTC.

The V gene is TRBV24-1, the J gene TRBJ2-1; unclear D gene. The germline V gene has CDR1 KGHDR and CDR2 SFDVKD. V dropped 3 bases and J dropped 8 bases, with 19 bases sitting between them. The CDR3 totals 16 residues. CDR3 bases: TGTGCCACCAGTGATATGGGTCAGGACCGATACTATGAGCAGTTCTTC. Translation: CATSDMGQDRYYEQFF.

This clonotype was counted at least ten times. The rearrangement uses TRBV2 and TRBJ2-2; 8 bases are shared with TRBD1. There are 15 residues in the CDR3. The V segment lost 8 bases and the J segment 6 bases; nucleotides outside the gene matches: 11. Germline V gene data show CDR1 as SNHLY and CDR2 as FYNNEI. The CDR3 region is CASRTGRRLAGELFF. CDR3 DNA: TGTGCCAGCCGGACAGGGAGGCGTTTAGCCGGGGAGCTGTTTTTT.

CDR3 sequence reads: CASSQGLLQPGELFF. The DNA of the CDR3 is TGTGCCAGCAGCCAAGGCCTCCTACAGCCCGGGGAGCTGTTTTTT. The gene calls are TRBV14 and TRBJ2-2; D remains ambiguous. V was cut by 1 base and J by 6 bases, with 12 bases left in between. Looked up from germline, CDR1 is SGHDN and CDR2 is FVKESK. CDR3 length: 15 amino acids.

V usage is TRBV5-1 and J usage is TRBJ2-1; D ambiguous. The CDR3 covers 13 residues. With 0 bases removed from V and 9 bases from J, the gap between germline ends came to 10 bases. Looked up from germline, CDR1 is SGHRS and CDR2 is YFSETQ. The CDR3: CASSLGTVPEQFF. CDR3 nucleotide sequence: TGCGCCAGCAGCTTGGGGACGGTGCCTGAGCAGTTCTTC.